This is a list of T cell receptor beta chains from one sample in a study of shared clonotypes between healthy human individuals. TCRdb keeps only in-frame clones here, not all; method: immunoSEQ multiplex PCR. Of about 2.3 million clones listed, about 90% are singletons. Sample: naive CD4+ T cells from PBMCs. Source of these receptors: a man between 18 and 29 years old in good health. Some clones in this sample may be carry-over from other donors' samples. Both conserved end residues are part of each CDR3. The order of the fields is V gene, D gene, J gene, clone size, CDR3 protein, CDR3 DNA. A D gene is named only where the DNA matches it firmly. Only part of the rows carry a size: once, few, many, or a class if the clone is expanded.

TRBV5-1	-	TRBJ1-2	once	CASSLDSLYGYTF	TGCGCCAGCAGTCTCGACAGCCTCTATGGCTACACCTTC
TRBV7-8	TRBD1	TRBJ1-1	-	CASSPGGTLNTEAFF	TGTGCCAGCAGCCCAGGGGGGACACTGAACACTGAAGCTTTCTTT
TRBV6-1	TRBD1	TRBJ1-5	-	CASGFRDRSNQPQHF	TGTGCCAGCGGGTTCCGGGACAGGAGCAATCAGCCCCAGCATTTT
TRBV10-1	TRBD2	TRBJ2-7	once	CASSKETSGSGEQYF	TGCGCCAGCAGTAAAGAGACTAGCGGGAGTGGGGAGCAGTACTTC
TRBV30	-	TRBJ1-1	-	CAWSVDSMNTEAFF	TGTGCCTGGAGTGTCGACAGCATGAACACTGAAGCTTTCTTT
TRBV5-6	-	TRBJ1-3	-	CASSFRGLSGNTIYF	TGTGCCAGCAGCTTCCGCGGACTCTCTGGAAACACCATATATTTT
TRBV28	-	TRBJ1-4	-	CASSRAGSNNEKLFF	TGTGCCAGCAGTAGAGCCGGGTCAAATAATGAAAAACTGTTTTTT
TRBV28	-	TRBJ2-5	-	CASSQVGGVQETQYF	TGTGCCAGCAGTCAAGTCGGCGGGGTTCAAGAGACCCAGTACTTC
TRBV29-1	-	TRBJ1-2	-	CSVGNWELGGYTF	TGCAGCGTCGGTAACTGGGAGCTTGGCGGCTACACCTTC
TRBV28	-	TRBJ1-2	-	CASSPQVRGYTF	TGTGCCAGCAGTCCCCAGGTTCGGGGCTACACCTTC
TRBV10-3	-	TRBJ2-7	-	CAISESLARNEQYF	TGTGCCATCAGTGAGTCGTTAGCGAGAAACGAGCAGTACTTC
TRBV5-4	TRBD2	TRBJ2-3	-	CASSLGGSGRVTDTQYF	TGTGCCAGCAGCTTGGGGGGGAGCGGGAGGGTAACAGATACGCAGTATTTT
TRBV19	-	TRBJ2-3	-	CASSPRPGSYTDTQYF	TGTGCCAGTAGTCCCCGCCCGGGGAGCTACACAGATACGCAGTATTTT
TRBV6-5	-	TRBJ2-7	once	CASSYSFQDGDEQYF	TGTGCCAGCAGTTACTCGTTCCAGGACGGCGACGAGCAGTACTTC
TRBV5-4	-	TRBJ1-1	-	CASSLIWDGDPEAFF	TGTGCCAGCAGCCTCATATGGGATGGGGACCCCGAAGCTTTCTTT
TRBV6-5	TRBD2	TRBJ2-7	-	CASSYRRTSGSPQYF	TGTGCCAGCAGTTACCGCCGGACTAGCGGGAGCCCTCAGTACTTC
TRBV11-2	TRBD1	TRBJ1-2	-	CASSSIEGALYGYTF	TGTGCCAGCAGCTCGATTGAGGGGGCACTATATGGCTACACCTTC
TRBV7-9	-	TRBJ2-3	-	CASSLGTSNIEDTQYF	TGTGCCAGCAGCTTAGGAACTAGTAATATCGAAGATACGCAGTATTTT
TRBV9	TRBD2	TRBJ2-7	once	CASSSPGTSGLLEQYF	TGTGCCAGCAGCTCACCCGGGACTAGCGGCCTCCTGGAGCAGTACTTC
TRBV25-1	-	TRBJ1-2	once	CASNWGRGESGYTF	TGTGCCAGCAACTGGGGGAGGGGGGAGAGTGGCTACACCTTC
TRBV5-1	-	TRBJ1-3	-	CASSLGGLSGNTIYF	TGCGCCAGCAGCTTGGGGGGATTATCTGGAAACACCATATATTTT
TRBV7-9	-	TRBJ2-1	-	CASSLGNGVYNEQFF	TGTGCCAGCAGCTTAGGAAACGGGGTCTACAATGAGCAGTTCTTC
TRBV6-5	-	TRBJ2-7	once	CASSYSGNSYEQYF	TGTGCCAGCAGTTACTCTGGCAACTCCTACGAGCAGTACTTC
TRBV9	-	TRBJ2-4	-	CASSPSPGTQHIQYF	TGTGCCAGCAGCCCCAGCCCCGGGACGCAGCACATTCAGTACTTC
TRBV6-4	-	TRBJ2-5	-	CASSVLGTQWEQYF	TGTGCCAGCAGTGTCCTCGGCACCCAGTGGGAGCAGTACTTC
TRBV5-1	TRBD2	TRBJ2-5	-	CASSTSGGLQETQYF	TGCGCCAGCAGTACCTCGGGGGGGCTACAAGAGACCCAGTACTTC
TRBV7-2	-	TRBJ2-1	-	CASSLYGGSYNEQFF	TGTGCCAGCAGCTTATACGGGGGCTCCTACAATGAGCAGTTCTTC
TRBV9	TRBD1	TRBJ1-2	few	CASSPGQGNYGYTF	TGTGCCAGCAGCCCCGGACAGGGGAACTATGGCTACACCTTC
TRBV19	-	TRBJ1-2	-	CASSMAEGSYTF	TGTGCCAGTAGTATGGCCGAGGGGAGCTACACCTTC
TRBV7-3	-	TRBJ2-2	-	CASSLSPPGEPFF	TGTGCCAGCAGCTTATCCCCTCCCGGGGAGCCGTTTTTT
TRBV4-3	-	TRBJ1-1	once	CASSRVPGSSEAFF	TGCGCCAGCAGCCGCGTCCCCGGCAGCTCTGAAGCTTTCTTT
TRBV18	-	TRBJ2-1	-	CASSRPSYNEQFF	TGTGCCAGCTCACGACCTAGCTACAATGAGCAGTTCTTC
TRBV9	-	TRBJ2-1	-	CASSVEPVLNEQFF	TGTGCCAGCAGCGTAGAACCAGTTTTGAATGAGCAGTTCTTC
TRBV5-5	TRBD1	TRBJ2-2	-	CASSRRQGEGTGELFF	TGTGCCAGCAGCCGCCGACAGGGGGAGGGGACCGGGGAGCTGTTTTTT
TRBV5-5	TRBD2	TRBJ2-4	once	CASNPSRTSGNIQYF	TGTGCCAGCAACCCCTCCCGGACTAGCGGAAACATTCAGTACTTC
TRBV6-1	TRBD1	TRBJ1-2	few	CASSAAGTAYGYTF	TGTGCCAGCAGTGCTGCCGGGACAGCCTATGGCTACACCTTC
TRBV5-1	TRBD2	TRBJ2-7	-	CASSLSPSGSYEQYF	TGCGCCAGCAGCTTGAGTCCTAGCGGGAGTTACGAGCAGTACTTC
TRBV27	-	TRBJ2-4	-	CASSSLGVAKNIQYF	TGTGCCAGCAGTTCCCTAGGGGTAGCCAAAAACATTCAGTACTTC
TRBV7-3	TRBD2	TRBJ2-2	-	CASSSTGGTGELFF	TGTGCCAGCAGCTCCACCGGGGGGACCGGGGAGCTGTTTTTT
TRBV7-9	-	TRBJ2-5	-	CASSLDGWETQYF	TGTGCCAGCAGCTTAGACGGGTGGGAGACCCAGTACTTC
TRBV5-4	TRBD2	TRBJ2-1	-	CASSSPVAGYNEQFF	TGTGCCAGCAGCTCCCCGGTAGCGGGCTACAATGAGCAGTTCTTC
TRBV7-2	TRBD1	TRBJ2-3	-	CASSIGTGGTDTQYF	TGTGCCAGCAGCATAGGGACAGGGGGCACAGATACGCAGTATTTT
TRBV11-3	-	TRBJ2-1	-	CASSLKTPPGTNGQFF	TGTGCCAGCAGCCTAAAGACTCCGCCGGGGACCAATGGGCAGTTCTTC
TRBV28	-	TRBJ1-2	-	CASSFRAGYGYTF	TGTGCCAGCAGTTTTCGGGCAGGATATGGCTACACCTTC
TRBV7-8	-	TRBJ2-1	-	CASSLMLGARSYNEQFF	TGTGCCAGCAGCTTAATGCTTGGTGCCCGCTCCTACAATGAGCAGTTCTTC